The source of this T cell receptor beta chain is a study of T cell changes during pregnancy in multiple sclerosis. The V gene lost 1 base and the J gene lost 6 bases, with 10 bases spanning the gap. The CDR3 extends over 14 amino acids. Germline V gene lookup returns CDR1 MGHRA and CDR2 YSYEKL. Repertoires were generated with immunoSEQ multiplex PCR, while TCRdb's copy carries only in-frame clones and drops some. The table lists approximately 53,000 clones, about nine tenths of them singletons, with approximately 0.29% in the top ten. V and J are TRBV4-1 and TRBJ2-1; D is perhaps TRBD2 (5 bases). This receptor was identified in a female donor with multiple sclerosis, enrolled in a pregnancy study. Sequencing was performed on CD4+ T cells from peripheral blood mononuclear cells, taken in the second trimester of pregnancy. This CDR3 is CASSQGLRSNEQFF. Here the CDR3 DNA reads TGCGCCAGCAGCCAAGGACTAAGGTCCAATGAGCAGTTCTTC.